Below, 14 T cell receptor beta chains from the same sample are listed, as sequenced in a study of T-cell reconstitution after alpha-beta-depleted transplantation in children. Unique molecular identifiers were built into the TCRbeta library. Each CDR3 protein is one row after TCRdb ran MiXCR on the PCR reads. The sample lists hundreds of thousands of distinct CDR3 sequences; about 30% were seen once. The sequenced sample was PBMCs from the stem cell graft donor, obtained from the stem cell graft. Receptors originate from a human donor who donated a stem cell graft to a child with aplastic anemia.

The V call is TRBV5-1, the J call TRBJ1-2; D ambiguous. Germline V gene sequence: CDR1 SGHRS, CDR2 YFSETQ. This CDR3 comprises 15 residues. Between the trimmed V and J ends, which lost 0 bases and 5 bases, there was a span of 14 bases. CDR3 sequence (DNA): TGCGCCAGCAGCTTGGAGGCCGTCGGAAATTATGGCTACACCTTC. Amino acids: CASSLEAVGNYGYTF.

V gene TRBV11-2 combines with J gene TRBJ1-2; D gene ambiguous. The germline V gene encodes CDR1 SGHAT and CDR2 FQNNGV. Trimming took off 5 bases at V and 7 bases at J, with 17 bases between the two ends. CDR3 length: 14 residues. The CDR3 loop reads CASSTTSGLFGYTF. The CDR3 nucleotides are TGTGCCAGCAGCACAACGTCAGGTCTGTTTGGCTACACCTTC.

V usage is TRBV15 and J usage is TRBJ2-4; no clear D. This CDR3 spans 13 amino acids. Germline CDR1 and CDR2: LNHNV and YYDKDF (reference sequence). V lost 6 bases, J lost 8 bases, and 14 bases lay in between. CDR3 amino acids: CATRSQHEYIQYF. CDR3 nucleotide sequence: TGTGCCACCAGATCCCAGCACGAGTACATTCAGTACTTC.

The chain links TRBV3-1 to TRBJ2-4, with 9 bases lining up with TRBD2. Trimming removed 3 bases from V and 0 bases from J; junction bases left unmatched: 12. The CDR3 runs to 19 residues. Germline V gives CDR1 LGHDT, CDR2 YNNKEL (reference sequence). Here the CDR3 DNA reads TGTGCCAGCAGCCAGACCCCAAAGACTAGCGGAGTAGCCAAAAACATTCAGTACTTC. Translation: CASSQTPKTSGVAKNIQYF.

V gene TRBV7-8 combines with J gene TRBJ1-5, with a possible D match to TRBD1 (5 bases). V lost 3 bases, J lost 5 bases, and 14 bases lay in between. The germline V gene encodes CDR1 SGHVS and CDR2 FQNEAQ. The CDR3 has 15 residues. CDR3 nucleotides: TGTGCCAGCAGCTTTCTAGAGGGGTTCTATCAGCCCCAGCATTTT. Translated: CASSFLEGFYQPQHF.

V gene TRBV5-1 combines with J gene TRBJ1-2; unclear D gene. With 0 bases removed from V and 8 bases from J, the gap between germline ends came to 17 bases. The V gene's germline CDR1 is SGHRS and CDR2 YFSETQ. The CDR3 covers 15 residues. The CDR3 sequence is CASSLASADYLGYTF. In DNA, the CDR3 is TGCGCCAGCAGCTTGGCCTCCGCGGATTATCTAGGCTACACCTTC.

V gene TRBV6-1 combines with J gene TRBJ2-7; the match to TRBD1 covers 8 bases. V lost 4 bases and J lost 5; bases outside the gene matches: 13. The V gene's germline CDR1 is MNHNS and CDR2 SASEGT. This CDR3 region has 16 residues. CDR3 residues: CASSALNTGGFDEQYF. In nucleotides, the CDR3 is TGTGCCAGCAGTGCCTTGAACACAGGGGGTTTCGACGAGCAGTACTTC.

This clonotype was counted a few times. V is TRBV20-1 and J is TRBJ2-4, with D unresolved. V was trimmed by 6 bases and J by 2 bases, leaving 11 bases between them. The CDR3 loop spans 13 amino acids. Germline assignment: CDR1 DFQATT and CDR2 SNEGSKA (reference sequence). The CDR3 DNA sequence: TGCAGTGCAAGCAGGCAGTCCAAAAACATTCAGTACTTC. Residues: CSASRQSKNIQYF.

This clonotype showed up just a few times. J is TRBJ2-5 and V is TRBV20-1; 13 nucleotides match TRBD2. J lost 5 bases, V lost 4 bases, and 1 base had no gene match. CDR1 is DFQATT and CDR2 is SNEGSKA in the germline V gene (reference sequence). There are 13 residues in the CDR3. The CDR3 region has the DNA TGCAGTGCTACGACTAGCGGGAGGGAGACCCAGTACTTC. Residues: CSATTSGRETQYF.

This clonotype came up a few times. This chain joins TRBV7-2 and TRBJ1-1; D unresolved. V was clipped by 3 bases and J by 1 base, with 12 bases between them. Germline assignment: CDR1 SGHTA and CDR2 FQGNSA. This CDR3 region has 15 residues. The CDR3 sequence: CASSFQSAGNTEAFF. The CDR3 DNA reads as TGTGCCAGCAGCTTCCAGTCGGCTGGGAACACTGAAGCTTTCTTT.

V gene TRBV5-1 combines with J gene TRBJ2-7; D remains ambiguous. V lost 1 base and J 2 bases, leaving 7 bases between the germline ends. This CDR3 contains 13 residues. Germline V gene sequence: CDR1 SGHRS, CDR2 YFSETQ. Here the CDR3 DNA reads TGCGCCAGCAGCTTGTCCCCCGCCTACGAGCAGTACGTC. Its protein product is CASSLSPAYEQYV.

J is TRBJ2-5 and V is TRBV7-7, with 11 bases identical to TRBD2. There are 15 residues in the CDR3. V gave up 5 bases and J gave up 5 bases; unmatched junction bases: 7. The germline CDR1 and CDR2 sequences are SSHAT and FNYEAQ (reference sequence). This CDR3 is CASSPLASGRETQYF. For the CDR3, the DNA is TGTGCCAGCAGCCCTTTGGCTAGCGGGAGGGAGACCCAGTACTTC.

The V gene is TRBV6-1, the J gene TRBJ2-6; no clear D gene. CDR1 and CDR2 from the germline V gene are MNHNS and SASEGT. CDR3 length: 16 amino acids. Trimming removed 8 bases from V and 0 bases from J, with 14 bases in between. CDR3 sequence reads: CASGIVPGSGANVLTF. The CDR3 nucleotides are TGTGCCAGCGGTATAGTCCCTGGCTCTGGGGCCAACGTCCTGACTTTC.

The chain links TRBV9 to TRBJ2-7; tentatively, D is TRBD1 or TRBD2 (6 bases each). The CDR3 is 15 residues long. The V and J ends lost 2 bases and 5 bases respectively, with 17 bases between them. Per the germline V gene, CDR1 is SGDLS and CDR2 is YYNGEE. In nucleotides, the CDR3 is TGTGCCAGCAGCGTGGGCGGGAAGGGGGAGGACGAGCAGTACGTC. Encoded protein: CASSVGGKGEDEQYV.